This T cell receptor beta chain is drawn from a study of blood T cell repertoires in COVID-19. The overall study: From the United States, Italy and Spain came samples of acute and convalescent COVID-19.

The CDR3 covers 15 residues. The junction had 8 bases not matched to a gene; V was cut back by 6 bases and J by 4 bases. Germline V gives CDR1 MNHEY, CDR2 SMNVEV (reference sequence). As originally analysed: Reference gene primer amplification gave estimated nucleated cell counts. Sequencing was performed with immunoSEQ multiplex PCR; in TCRdb, only in-frame clones are kept and a portion is missing. V, J and clone size are taken as reported in that table, and D and trimming were inferred from the DNA itself. The data hold roughly 440,000 clones, with about 91% observed a single time. The material sequenced was peripheral blood. The chain has TRBV27 and TRBJ2-7, with TRBD1 identical over 11 bases. The receptor was derived from a woman between 45 and 60 years old with COVID-19, enrolled during active disease. CDR3 residues: CASSRRGQGGYEQYF. CDR3 bases: TGTGCCAGCAGCAGACGGGGACAGGGGGGATACGAGCAGTACTTC.